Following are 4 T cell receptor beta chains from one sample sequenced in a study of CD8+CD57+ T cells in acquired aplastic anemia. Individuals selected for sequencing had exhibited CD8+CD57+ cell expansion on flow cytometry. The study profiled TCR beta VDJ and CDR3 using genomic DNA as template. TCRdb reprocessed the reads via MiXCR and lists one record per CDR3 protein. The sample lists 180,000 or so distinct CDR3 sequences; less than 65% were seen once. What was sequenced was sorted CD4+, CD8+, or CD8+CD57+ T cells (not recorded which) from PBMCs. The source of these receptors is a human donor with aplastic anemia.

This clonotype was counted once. The CDR3 loop is CSVGGAASYEQYF. CDR3 sequence (DNA): TGCAGCGTGGGGGGGGCTGCGAGCTACGAGCAGTACTTC. The rearrangement joins TRBV29-1 to TRBJ2-7; possible D gene TRBD2, 7 bases. Germline V gene data show CDR1 as SQVTM and CDR2 as ANQGSEA. CDR3 size: 13 residues. Trimming stripped 6 bases from V and 3 bases from J, with 15 bases between.

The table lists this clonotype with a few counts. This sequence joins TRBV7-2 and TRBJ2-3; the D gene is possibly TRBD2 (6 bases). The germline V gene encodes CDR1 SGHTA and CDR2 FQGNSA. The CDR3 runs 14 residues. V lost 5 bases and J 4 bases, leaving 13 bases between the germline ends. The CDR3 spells CASSQAEGSDTQYF. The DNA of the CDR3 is TGTGCCAGCAGCCAAGCGGAGGGGTCAGATACGCAGTATTTT. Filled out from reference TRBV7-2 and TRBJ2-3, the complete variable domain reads GAGVSQSPSNKVTEKGKDVELRCDPISGHTALYWYRQSLGQGLEFLIYFQGNSAPDKSGLPSDRFSAERTGGSVSTLTIQRTQQEDSAVYLCASSQAEGSDTQYFGPGTRLTVL.

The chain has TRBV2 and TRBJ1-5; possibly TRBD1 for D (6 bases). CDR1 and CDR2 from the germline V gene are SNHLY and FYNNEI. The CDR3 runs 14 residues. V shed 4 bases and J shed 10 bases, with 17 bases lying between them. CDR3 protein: CASSVVRGAEPQHF. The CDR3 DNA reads TGTGCCAGCAGTGTCGTACGGGGGGCCGAACCCCAGCATTTT.

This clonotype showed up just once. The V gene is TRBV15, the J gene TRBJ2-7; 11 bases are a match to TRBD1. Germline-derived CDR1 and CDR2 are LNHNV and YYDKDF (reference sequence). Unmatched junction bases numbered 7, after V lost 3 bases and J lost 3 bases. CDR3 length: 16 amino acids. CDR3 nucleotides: TGTGCCACCAGCAGCTTGGGGGGACAGGGGGGCTACGAGCAGTACTTC. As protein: CATSSLGGQGGYEQYF. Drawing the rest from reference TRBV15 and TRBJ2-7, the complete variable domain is DAMVIQNPRYQVTQFGKPVTLSCSQTLNHNVMYWYQQKSSQAPKLLFHYYDKDFNNEADTPDNFQSRRPNTSFCFLDIRSPGLGDTAMYLCATSSLGGQGGYEQYFGPGTRLTVT.